Below, 28 T cell receptor beta chains from the same sample are listed, as sequenced in a study of T cell responses to AZD1222 COVID-19 vaccine (dated by TCRdb to the early 2020s). This sample's time point label indicates: baseline before first vaccination. Library preparation was by the immunoSEQ multiplex PCR assay. TCRdb carries this immuneACCESS record with in-frame sequences only. Its versions omit some clonotypes, under half of them owing to an unresolved V gene in the studies checked, with the rest unexplained. A total of roughly 100,000 clones appear in this sample, 87% of them only once. Less than 3.5% of the sample is held by the ten biggest clonotypes. The sequenced sample was peripheral blood, obtained on day 0 of AZD1222 vaccination. The receptors originated from an adult in good health.

V usage is TRBV11-3 and J usage is TRBJ1-1; D is undetermined. This CDR3 contains 13 residues. Germline loops: CDR1 SGHNT, CDR2 YENEEA. V gave up 1 base and J gave up 4 bases, with 7 bases separating them. The CDR3 DNA is TGTGCCAGCAGCTTAGTTCCAGGCACTGAAGCTTTCTTT. Amino acid sequence: CASSLVPGTEAFF.

The chain recombines TRBV7-8 with TRBJ2-5; D remains ambiguous. The CDR3 extends over 12 amino acids. Germline CDR1 is SGHVS and CDR2 is FQNEAQ. Trimming left V 5 bases short and J 1 base short, with 5 bases between. The CDR3 reads CASSRPQETQYF. The DNA of the CDR3 is TGTGCCAGCAGCCGGCCCCAAGAGACCCAGTACTTC.

This rearrangement joins TRBV6-2 or TRBV6-3 to TRBJ2-7; D perhaps matches TRBD2 (5 bases). The CDR3 is 14 residues long. The germline CDR1 and CDR2 sequences are MNHEY and SVGEGT. V lost 6 bases, J lost 7 bases, and 19 bases lay in between. The CDR3 region is CASSPGVNVGEQYF. DNA for the CDR3: TGTGCCAGCAGCCCCGGGGTAAACGTGGGGGAGCAGTACTTC.

The table lists this clone with a few counts. Relative to the germline gene, one junction end is altered; a read error may explain this. The chain is built from TRBV5-1 and TRBJ2-2; D might be TRBD1 or TRBD2, each matching 5 bases. The germline V gene encodes CDR1 SGHRS and CDR2 YFSETQ. The CDR3 length is 14 residues. CDR3 loop: CASSFRGDTGELFF. The CDR3 DNA reads as TGTGCCAGCAGCTTTAGAGGGGACACCGGGGAGCTGTTTTTT.

The chain uses TRBV12-5 and TRBJ2-1; D call uncertain. Germline values: CDR1 LGHNT, CDR2 FRNRAP. V dropped 2 bases and J dropped 7 bases, with 6 bases sitting between them. The CDR3 sequence is 12 residues long. CDR3: CASGLWQNEQFF. In DNA form, the CDR3 reads TGTGCTAGTGGTTTGTGGCAAAATGAGCAGTTCTTC.

The chain links TRBV15 to TRBJ1-5; TRBD1 agrees at 8 bases. The CDR3 sequence is 16 residues long. Trimming cost V 1 base and J 0 bases; bases outside gene matches: 2. Germline CDR1 is LNHNV and CDR2 is YYDKDF (reference sequence). As DNA, the CDR3 is TGTGCCACCAGCAGAGGGACAGGGTATAGCAATCAGCCCCAGCATTTT. Amino acids: CATSRGTGYSNQPQHF.

The chain couples TRBV9 to TRBJ2-3; a weak D match, TRBD1 (5 bases). V was trimmed by 4 bases and J by 0 bases, leaving 12 bases between them. Germline CDR1 reads SGDLS; CDR2 reads YYNGEE. This CDR3 contains 15 residues. CDR3 amino acids: CASSPQGHSTDTQYF. The CDR3 region has the DNA TGTGCCAGCAGCCCCCAGGGCCATAGCACAGATACGCAGTATTTT.

The chain uses TRBV7-2 and TRBJ2-7, with 9 bases aligning to TRBD2. The CDR3 has 15 amino acids. J was trimmed by 2 bases and V by 5 bases; bases with no gene match: 7. In germline, CDR1 is SGHTA, CDR2 FQGNSA. The CDR3 here is CASSPGLASTYEQYV. The CDR3 nucleotides read TGTGCCAGCAGCCCCGGACTAGCGTCTACCTACGAGCAGTACGTC.

The chain combines TRBV4-3 with TRBJ2-7, with a weak D call TRBD2 (7 bases). The CDR3 runs 15 residues. Germline CDR1 LGHNA, CDR2 YSLEER. V was shortened by 4 bases and J by 6 bases, with 19 bases between the two germline ends. Here the CDR3 DNA reads TGCGCCAGCAGCCGGGGGGCGTACAGGGAGGGCGAGCAGTACTTC. Translation gives CASSRGAYREGEQYF.

The chain joins TRBV7-3 to TRBJ1-3; a weak D match, TRBD1 (5 bases). Germline lookup yields CDR1 SGHTA and CDR2 FQGTGA. The V gene lost 5 bases and the J gene lost 3 bases, with 8 bases spanning the gap. The CDR3 is made up of 13 amino acids. The CDR3 is CASSPQGGNTIYF. DNA for the CDR3: TGTGCCAGCAGCCCGCAGGGTGGAAACACCATATATTTT.

This clone has a handful of counts. This chain connects TRBV29-1 to TRBJ2-1; D could derive from TRBD1 or TRBD2 (6 bases each). V lost 5 bases to trimming and J lost 8 bases, with 13 bases between them. CDR3 length equals 12 residues. In germline, CDR1 is SQVTM, CDR2 ANQGSEA. CDR3 sequence: CSVPWGAHEQFF. CDR3 bases: TGCAGCGTTCCGTGGGGGGCGCATGAGCAGTTCTTC.

The genes are TRBV6-5 and TRBJ1-2; 10 bases fit TRBD1. The CDR3 is 13 residues long. With 10 bases clipped from V and 4 bases from J, the junction kept 6 bases outside the gene matches. Germline loops: CDR1 MNHEY, CDR2 SVGAGI. Here the CDR3 DNA reads TGTGCCACCAGGACAGGGGGGTCCTATGGCTACACCTTC. This codes for CATRTGGSYGYTF.

The rearrangement uses TRBV4-3 and TRBJ2-5; no definite D call. This CDR3 is built from 15 residues. Per the germline V gene, CDR1 is LGHNA and CDR2 is YSLEER. V was pared by 4 bases and J by 0 bases, with 12 bases between. This CDR3 reads CASSPRLHYQETQYF. Here the CDR3 DNA reads TGCGCCAGCAGCCCCCGTTTGCACTACCAAGAGACCCAGTACTTC.

The chain combines TRBV12-2 with TRBJ1-1. TRBV12-2 is classified as a pseudogene. The CDR3 has 13 residues. In DNA, the CDR3 is TGTGCAAGTCGCTTCCCGGGGGCCACTGAAGCTTTCTTT. It yields the protein CASRFPGATEAFF.

The chain has TRBV6-5 and TRBJ2-7, with D tentatively TRBD1 (6 bases). The CDR3 spans 15 residues. V dropped 4 bases and J dropped 2 bases, with 15 bases sitting between them. Germline V gene data show CDR1 as MNHEY and CDR2 as SVGAGI. DNA for the CDR3: TGTGCCAGCAGTTTTGCCGGGACAACCACCTACGAGCAGTACGTC. Translated, it gives CASSFAGTTTYEQYV.

V is TRBV19 and J is TRBJ2-1; D is unclear. V was pared by 1 base and J by 9 bases, with 13 bases between. CDR3 length: 14 residues. Germline loops: CDR1 LNHDA, CDR2 SQIVND (reference sequence). The CDR3 reads CASSIVGSLREQFF. The CDR3 DNA reads as TGTGCCAGTAGTATAGTGGGCTCTCTCCGTGAGCAGTTCTTC.

The rearrangement joins TRBV11-3 to TRBJ1-1; the D gene is possibly TRBD1 (5 bases). Per the germline V gene, CDR1 is SGHNT and CDR2 is YENEEA. The V end lost 2 bases, the J end lost 0 bases, and 10 bases lay between the germline ends. The CDR3 is 15 residues long. CDR3 sequence reads: CASSLTRGVNTEAFF. The CDR3 region has the DNA TGTGCCAGCAGCTTAACGAGAGGGGTGAACACTGAAGCTTTCTTT.

The chain employs TRBV2 and TRBJ1-5, with D uncertain. V was cut by 4 bases and J by 1 base, with 17 bases left in between. The germline CDR1 and CDR2 sequences are SNHLY and FYNNEI. This CDR3 contains 17 residues. The DNA for the CDR3 is TGTGCCAGCAGTGCCCTCATCCGGGGAGGGAGCAATCAGCCCCAGCATTTT. As protein: CASSALIRGGSNQPQHF.

This clone was seen only a few times. The chain links TRBV14 to TRBJ1-3; D is unclear. This CDR3 region has 15 residues. CDR1 is SGHDN, CDR2 FVKESK, per germline. V was clipped by 4 bases and J by 0 bases, with 10 bases between them. CDR3 in DNA: TGTGCCAGCAGCCGCCGGGCCCACTCTGGAAACACCATATATTTT. Amino acid sequence: CASSRRAHSGNTIYF.

The V and J genes are TRBV27 and TRBJ2-3; D is uncertain. V was clipped by 6 bases and J by 0 bases, with 4 bases between them. The CDR3 consists of 12 residues. CDR1 MNHEY and CDR2 SMNVEV come from the germline V gene (reference sequence). The CDR3 DNA is TGTGCCAGCAGCCGAAGCACAGATACGCAGTATTTT. Protein: CASSRSTDTQYF.

Points on this clone: The junction departs from the called germline gene at one end, perhaps through a read error. This CDR3 is CASSPRTSGQGDTQYF. The CDR3 nucleotides are TGTGCCAGCAGCCCCCGGACTAGCGGGCAAGGGGATACGCAGTATTTT. V gene TRBV5-1 combines with J gene TRBJ2-3; 11 bases match TRBD2. CDR3 size: 16 residues. CDR1 is SGHRS, CDR2 YFSETQ, per germline.

The V and J genes are TRBV5-4 and TRBJ2-2, with D possibly TRBD1 on 5 matching bases. Germline lookup yields CDR1 SGHNT and CDR2 YYREEE (reference sequence). The CDR3 has 15 amino acids. V was clipped by 0 bases and J by 1 base, with 7 bases between them. The CDR3 DNA is TGTGCCAGCAGCTTGGGGACAAGGAACACCGGGGAGCTGTTTTTT. It encodes CASSLGTRNTGELFF. Filled out from reference TRBV5-4 and TRBJ2-2, the complete variable domain reads ETGVTQSPTHLIKTRGQQVTLRCSSQSGHNTVSWYQQALGQGPQFIFQYYREEENGRGNFPPRFSGLQFPNYSSELNVNALELDDSALYLCASSLGTRNTGELFFGEGSRLTVL.

The V call is TRBV29-1, the J call TRBJ1-6, with D possibly TRBD1 on 5 matching bases. This CDR3 has 12 amino acids. Germline lookup yields CDR1 SQVTM and CDR2 ANQGSEA. V lost 4 bases, J lost 8 bases, and 9 bases lay in between. The CDR3 protein is CSVGTGHSPLHF. In DNA, the CDR3 is TGCAGCGTTGGGACGGGACATTCACCCCTCCACTTT.

The V call is TRBV20-1, the J call TRBJ1-2; D remains ambiguous. Germline V gene lookup returns CDR1 DFQATT and CDR2 SNEGSKA (reference sequence). Between the trimmed V and J ends, which lost 3 bases and 4 bases, there was a span of 9 bases. This CDR3 is built from 12 residues. CDR3 in DNA: TGCAGTGCTAGTCGGCCAGTCTATGGCTACACCTTC. Translated: CSASRPVYGYTF.

This chain joins TRBV7-9 and TRBJ2-3, with 8 bases fitting TRBD1. After removal of 4 bases from V and 2 bases from J, the junction contained 5 bases not matched to a gene. CDR1 is SEHNR and CDR2 is FQNEAQ in the germline V gene (reference sequence). The CDR3 loop spans 15 amino acids. Written as DNA, the CDR3 is TGTGCCAGCAGCTCGCCGGGACAGGCCACAGATACGCAGTATTTT. Protein sequence: CASSSPGQATDTQYF.

The CDR3 DNA sequence: TGTGCCAGCAGTCGGCCTCTTCGTACTTATTCCGGCAATCAGCCCCAGCATTTT. This gives the protein CASSRPLRTYSGNQPQHF. The V call is TRBV5-8, the J call TRBJ1-5, with unresolved D. In germline, CDR1 is SGHTS, CDR2 YDEGEE. Deletions cut 5 bases from V and 2 bases from J, with 23 bases between. The CDR3 consists of 18 residues.

The rearrangement uses TRBV3-1 (or the pseudogene TRBV3-2) and TRBJ1-1; unclear D gene. V gave up 3 bases and J gave up 5 bases, with 10 bases separating them. Germline loops: CDR1 LGHDT, CDR2 YNNKEL (reference sequence). This CDR3 spans 13 amino acids. CDR3 coding DNA: TGTGCCAGCAGCCACCTTGACAATACTGAAGCTTTCTTT. It specifies CASSHLDNTEAFF.

This clone was counted a single time. The chain has TRBV27 and TRBJ1-1, with D possibly being TRBD1 (6 bases). Looked up from germline, CDR1 is MNHEY and CDR2 is SMNVEV (reference sequence). V lost 1 base and J 5 bases, leaving 11 bases between the germline ends. This CDR3 region has 14 residues. The CDR3 DNA is TGTGCCAGCAGTTTATGGGGGCGGGGAACTGAAGCTTTCTTT. This encodes CASSLWGRGTEAFF.